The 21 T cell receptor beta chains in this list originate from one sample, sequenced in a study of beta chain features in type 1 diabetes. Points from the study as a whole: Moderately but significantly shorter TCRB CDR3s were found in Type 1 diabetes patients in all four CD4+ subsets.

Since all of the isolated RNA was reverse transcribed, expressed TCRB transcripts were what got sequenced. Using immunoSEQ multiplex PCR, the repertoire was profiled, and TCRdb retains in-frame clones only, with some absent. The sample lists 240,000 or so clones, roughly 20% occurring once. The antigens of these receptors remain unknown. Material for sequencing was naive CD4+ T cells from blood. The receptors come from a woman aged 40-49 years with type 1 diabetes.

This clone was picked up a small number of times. CDR3 sequence: CASSTWGGQAGSPLHF. As DNA, the CDR3 is TGTGCCAGCAGCACGTGGGGGGGACAAGCAGGTTCACCCCTCCACTTT. This chain joins TRBV7-9 and TRBJ1-6; D might be TRBD1 (6 bases). Germline CDR1 SEHNR, CDR2 FQNEAQ (reference sequence). The CDR3 length is 16 residues. The V end lost 5 bases, the J end lost 9 bases, and 20 bases lay between the germline ends.

The DNA of the CDR3 is TGTGCCATCAGTGAGTCCCCCGCGGGAGGGTACAATGAGCAGTTCTTC. It yields the protein CAISESPAGGYNEQFF. The chain uses TRBV10-3 and TRBJ2-1; 9 bases fit TRBD2. Unmatched junction bases numbered 4, after V lost 0 bases and J lost 4 bases. Per the germline V gene, CDR1 is ENHRY and CDR2 is SYGVKD. The CDR3 extends over 16 amino acids.

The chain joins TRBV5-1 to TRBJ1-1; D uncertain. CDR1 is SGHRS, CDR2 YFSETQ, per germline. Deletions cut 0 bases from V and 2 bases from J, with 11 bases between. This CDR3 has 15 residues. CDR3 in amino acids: CASSLGALRNTEAFF. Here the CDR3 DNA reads TGCGCCAGCAGCTTGGGAGCCTTGAGAAACACTGAAGCTTTCTTT.

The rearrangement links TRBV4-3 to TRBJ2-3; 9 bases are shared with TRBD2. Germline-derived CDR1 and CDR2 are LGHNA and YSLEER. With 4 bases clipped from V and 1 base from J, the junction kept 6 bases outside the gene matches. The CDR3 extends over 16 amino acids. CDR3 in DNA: TGCGCCAGCAGCCCAAGGAGCGGGGGGCGCACAGATACGCAGTATTTT. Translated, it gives CASSPRSGGRTDTQYF.

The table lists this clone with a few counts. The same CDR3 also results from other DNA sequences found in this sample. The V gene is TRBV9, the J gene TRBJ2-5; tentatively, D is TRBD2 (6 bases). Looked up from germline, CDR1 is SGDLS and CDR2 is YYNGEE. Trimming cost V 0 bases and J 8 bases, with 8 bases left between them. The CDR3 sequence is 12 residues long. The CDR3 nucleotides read TGTGCCAGCAGCGTAGGCGGGGAAACCCAGTACTTC. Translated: CASSVGGETQYF. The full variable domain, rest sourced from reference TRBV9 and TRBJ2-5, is DSGVTQTPKHLITATGQRVTLRCSPRSGDLSVYWYQQSLDQGLQFLIQYYNGEERAKGNILERFSAQQFPDLHSELNLSSLELGDSALYFCASSVGGETQYFGPGTRLLVL.

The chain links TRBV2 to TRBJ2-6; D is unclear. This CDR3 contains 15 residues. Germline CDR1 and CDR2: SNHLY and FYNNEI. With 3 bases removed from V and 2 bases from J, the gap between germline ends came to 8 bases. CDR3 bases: TGTGCCAGCAGTGAGTGGAGTCCTGGGGCCAACGTCCTGACTTTC. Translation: CASSEWSPGANVLTF.

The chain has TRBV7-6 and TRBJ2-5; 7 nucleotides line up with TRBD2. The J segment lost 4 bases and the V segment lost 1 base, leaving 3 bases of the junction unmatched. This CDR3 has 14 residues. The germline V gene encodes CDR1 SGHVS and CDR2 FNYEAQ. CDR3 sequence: CASSLGGGGETQYF. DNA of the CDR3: TGTGCCAGCAGCTTAGGTGGGGGGGGAGAGACCCAGTACTTC.

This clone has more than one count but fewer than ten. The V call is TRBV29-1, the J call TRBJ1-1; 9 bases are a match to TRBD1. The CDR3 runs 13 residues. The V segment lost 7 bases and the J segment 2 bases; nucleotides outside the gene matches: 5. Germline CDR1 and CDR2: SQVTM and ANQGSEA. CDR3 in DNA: TGCAGCGCACTGGACAGGGGTAACACTGAAGCTTTCTTT. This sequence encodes CSALDRGNTEAFF.

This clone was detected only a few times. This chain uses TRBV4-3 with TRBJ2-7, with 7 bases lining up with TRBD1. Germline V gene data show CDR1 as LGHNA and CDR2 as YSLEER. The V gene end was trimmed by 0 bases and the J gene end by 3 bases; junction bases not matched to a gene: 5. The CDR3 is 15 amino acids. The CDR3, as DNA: TGCGCCAGCAGCCAAGAGAGACAGGGCCGCTACGAGCAGTACTTC. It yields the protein CASSQERQGRYEQYF.

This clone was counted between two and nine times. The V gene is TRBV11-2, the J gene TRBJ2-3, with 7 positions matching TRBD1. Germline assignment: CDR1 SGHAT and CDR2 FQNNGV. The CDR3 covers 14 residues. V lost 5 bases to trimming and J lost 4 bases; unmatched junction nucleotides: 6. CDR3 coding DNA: TGTGCCAGCAGCAGACAGGGAACGGCAGATACGCAGTATTTT. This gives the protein CASSRQGTADTQYF.

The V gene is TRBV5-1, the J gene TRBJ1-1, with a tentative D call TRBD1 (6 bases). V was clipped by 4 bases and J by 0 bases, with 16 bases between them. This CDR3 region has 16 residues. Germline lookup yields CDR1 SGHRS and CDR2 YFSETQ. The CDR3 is CASSLTEGQMNTEAFF. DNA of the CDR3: TGCGCCAGCAGCCTGACGGAAGGACAGATGAACACTGAAGCTTTCTTT.

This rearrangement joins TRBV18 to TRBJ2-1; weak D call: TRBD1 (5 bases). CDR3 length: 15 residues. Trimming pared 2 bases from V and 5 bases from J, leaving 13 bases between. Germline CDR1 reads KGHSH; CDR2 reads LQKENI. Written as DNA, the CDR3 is TGTGCCAGCTCACCAGCGCGGCTGACAGACAATGAGCAGTTCTTC. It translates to CASSPARLTDNEQFF.

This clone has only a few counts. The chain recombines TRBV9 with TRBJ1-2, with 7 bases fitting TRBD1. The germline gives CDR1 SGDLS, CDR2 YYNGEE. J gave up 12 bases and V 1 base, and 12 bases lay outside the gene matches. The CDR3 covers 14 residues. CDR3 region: CASSVLRTGFVHTF. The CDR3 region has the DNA TGTGCCAGCAGCGTATTGAGGACAGGCTTTGTCCACACCTTC.

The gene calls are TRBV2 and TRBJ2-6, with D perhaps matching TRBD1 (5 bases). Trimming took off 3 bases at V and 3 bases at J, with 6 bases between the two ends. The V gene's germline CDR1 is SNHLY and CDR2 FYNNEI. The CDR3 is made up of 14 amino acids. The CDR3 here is CASSDRVGANVLTF. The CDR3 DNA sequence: TGTGCCAGCAGTGACAGGGTTGGGGCCAACGTCCTGACTTTC. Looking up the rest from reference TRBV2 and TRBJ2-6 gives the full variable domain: EPEVTQTPSHQVTQMGQEVILRCVPISNHLYFYWYRQILGQKVEFLVSFYNNEISEKSEIFDDQFSVERPDGSNFTLKIRSTKLEDSAMYFCASSDRVGANVLTFGAGSRLTVL.

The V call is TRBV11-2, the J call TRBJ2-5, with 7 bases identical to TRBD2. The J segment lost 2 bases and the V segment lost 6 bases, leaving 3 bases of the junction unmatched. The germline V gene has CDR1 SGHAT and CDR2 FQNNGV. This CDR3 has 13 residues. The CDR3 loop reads CASRGLGQETQYF. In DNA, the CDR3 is TGTGCCAGCAGAGGACTAGGTCAAGAGACCCAGTACTTC.

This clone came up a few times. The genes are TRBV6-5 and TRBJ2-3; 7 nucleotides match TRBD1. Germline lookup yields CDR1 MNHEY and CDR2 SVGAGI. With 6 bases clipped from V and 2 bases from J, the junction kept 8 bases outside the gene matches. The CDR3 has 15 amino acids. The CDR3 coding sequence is TGTGCCAGCAGACGACAGGGCGGCATCACAGATACGCAGTATTTT. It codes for CASRRQGGITDTQYF.

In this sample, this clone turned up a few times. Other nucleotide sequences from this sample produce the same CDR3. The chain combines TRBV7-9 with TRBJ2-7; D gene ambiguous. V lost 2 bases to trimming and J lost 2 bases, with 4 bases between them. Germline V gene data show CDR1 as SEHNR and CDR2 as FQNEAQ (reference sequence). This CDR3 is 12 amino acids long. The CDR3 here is CASSLTPYEQYF. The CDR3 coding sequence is TGTGCCAGCAGCTTAACTCCCTACGAGCAGTACTTC. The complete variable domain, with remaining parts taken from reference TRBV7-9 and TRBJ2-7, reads DTGVSQNPRHKITKRGQNVTFRCDPISEHNRLYWYRQTLGQGPEFLTYFQNEAQLEKSRLLSDRFSAERPKGSFSTLEIQRTEQGDSAMYLCASSLTPYEQYFGPGTRLTVT.

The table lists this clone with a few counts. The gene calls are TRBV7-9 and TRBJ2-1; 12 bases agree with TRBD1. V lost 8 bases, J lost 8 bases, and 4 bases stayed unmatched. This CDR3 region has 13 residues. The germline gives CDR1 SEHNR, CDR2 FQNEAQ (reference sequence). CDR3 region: CASAGTGGDEQFF. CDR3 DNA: TGTGCCAGCGCCGGGACAGGGGGCGATGAGCAGTTCTTC.

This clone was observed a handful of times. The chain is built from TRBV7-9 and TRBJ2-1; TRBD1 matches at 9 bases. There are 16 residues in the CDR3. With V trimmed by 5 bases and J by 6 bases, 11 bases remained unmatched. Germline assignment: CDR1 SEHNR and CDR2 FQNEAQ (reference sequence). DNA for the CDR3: TGTGCCAGCAGCCGCCCGGGGACAGGGAATCTCAATGAGCAGTTCTTC. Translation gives CASSRPGTGNLNEQFF.

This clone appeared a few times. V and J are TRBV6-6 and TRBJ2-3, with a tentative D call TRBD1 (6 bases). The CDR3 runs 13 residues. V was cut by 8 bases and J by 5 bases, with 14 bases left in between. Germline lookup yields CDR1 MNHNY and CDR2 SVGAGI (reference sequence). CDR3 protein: CASGTRRIDTQYF. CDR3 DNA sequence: TGTGCCAGCGGGACACGACGGATAGATACGCAGTATTTT.

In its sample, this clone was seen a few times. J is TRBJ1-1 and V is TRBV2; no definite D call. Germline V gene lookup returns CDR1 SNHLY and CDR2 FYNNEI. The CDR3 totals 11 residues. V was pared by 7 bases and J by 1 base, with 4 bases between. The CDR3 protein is CASMRNTEAFF. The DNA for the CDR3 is TGTGCCAGCATGAGGAACACTGAAGCTTTCTTT.